The entry that follows covers one T cell receptor beta chain sequence. Its antigen remains unidentified. The table came from immunoSEQ multiplex PCR; TCRdb's copy has only in-frame clones and leaves some out. The repertoire holds just under 85,000 clones, approximately 90% seen once, with 7.6% in the top ten. This entry belongs to a study of graft-versus-host responses after intestinal transplantation. CDR1 and CDR2 (germline): ENHRY, SYGVKD. The length of the CDR3 is 13 residues. V was pared by 4 bases and J by 4 bases, with 11 bases between. The chain is built from TRBV10-3 and TRBJ2-7; D remains unclear. The source was unstimulated CD8+ T cells sorted from spleen or lymph node cells, collected before transplant. The TCR sequence derives from a human donor who was the organ donor for an intestinal transplant. Here the CDR3 DNA reads TGTGCCATCAGTGGCGGCCCCATTTACGAGCAGTACTTC. It is translated as CAISGGPIYEQYF.